This TCR beta chain was documented in a study of blood T cell repertoires in COVID-19. Study background: Samples representing acute and convalescent COVID-19 were sourced from the United States, Italy and Spain. T cells, B-cell-depleted T cells, or PBMCs supplied cDNA or gDNA.

Seattle's cohort entered during active infection and was followed longitudinally. In the original analysis: Amplification of reference gene primers was used by the study to estimate nucleated cell counts. This table comes from immunoSEQ multiplex PCR, and its TCRdb copy is limited to in-frame clones, with some not included. The V and J calls and the clone size are those of that table, but D and trimming were determined from the DNA. The table shows approximately 350,000 clones, with around nine tenths occurring only once. V gave up 5 bases and J gave up 2 bases, with 9 bases separating them. The CDR3 runs 14 residues. Germline-derived CDR1 and CDR2 are LNHDA and SQIVND (reference sequence). This clone was counted once.

The chain links TRBV19 to TRBJ1-4; no clear D gene. The clonotype comes from a woman in her seventies with COVID-19, enrolled during active disease. Sequenced sample: peripheral blood. CDR3 nucleotides: TGTGCCAGTAGTCCTGAACTTACTAATGAAAAACTGTTTTTT. Translated: CASSPELTNEKLFF.